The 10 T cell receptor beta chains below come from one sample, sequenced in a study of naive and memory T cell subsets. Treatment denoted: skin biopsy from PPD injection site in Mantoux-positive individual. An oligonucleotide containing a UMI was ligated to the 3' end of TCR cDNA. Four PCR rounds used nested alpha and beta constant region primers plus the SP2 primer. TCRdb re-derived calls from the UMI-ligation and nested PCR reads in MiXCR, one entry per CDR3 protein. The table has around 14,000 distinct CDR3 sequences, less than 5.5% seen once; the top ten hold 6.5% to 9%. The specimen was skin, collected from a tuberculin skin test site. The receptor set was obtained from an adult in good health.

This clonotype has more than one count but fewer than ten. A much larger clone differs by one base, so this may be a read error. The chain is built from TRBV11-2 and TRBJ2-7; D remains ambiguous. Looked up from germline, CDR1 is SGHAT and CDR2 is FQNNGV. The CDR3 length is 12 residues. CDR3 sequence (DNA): TGTGTCAGCAGCTTATCCGGCCCAGAGCAGTACTTC. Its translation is CVSSLSGPEQYF.

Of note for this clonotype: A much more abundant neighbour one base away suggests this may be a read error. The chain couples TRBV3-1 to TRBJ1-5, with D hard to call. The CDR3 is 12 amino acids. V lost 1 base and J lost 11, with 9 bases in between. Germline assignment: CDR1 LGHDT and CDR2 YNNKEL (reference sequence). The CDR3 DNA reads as TGTGCCAGCAGCCAAGGTGGGATGTCCCAGCATTTT. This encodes CASSQGGMSQHF.

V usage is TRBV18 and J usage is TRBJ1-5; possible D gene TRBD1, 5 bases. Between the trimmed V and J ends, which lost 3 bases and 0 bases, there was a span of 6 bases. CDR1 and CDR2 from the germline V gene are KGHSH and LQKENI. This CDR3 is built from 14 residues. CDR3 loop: CASSPQGSNQPQHF. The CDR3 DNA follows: TGTGCCAGCTCACCTCAGGGTAGCAATCAGCCCCAGCATTTT.

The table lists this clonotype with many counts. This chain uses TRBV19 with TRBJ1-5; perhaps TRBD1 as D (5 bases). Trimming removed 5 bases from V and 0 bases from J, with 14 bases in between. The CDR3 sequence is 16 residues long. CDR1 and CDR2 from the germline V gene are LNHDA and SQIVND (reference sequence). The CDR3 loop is CASSAQGAHSNQPQHF. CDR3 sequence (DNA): TGTGCCAGTAGTGCGCAGGGTGCGCATAGCAATCAGCCCCAGCATTTT.

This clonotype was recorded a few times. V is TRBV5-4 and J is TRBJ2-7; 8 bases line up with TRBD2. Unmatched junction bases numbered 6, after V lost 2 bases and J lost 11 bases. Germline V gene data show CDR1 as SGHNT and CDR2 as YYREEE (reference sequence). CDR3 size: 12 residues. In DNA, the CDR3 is TGTGCCAGCAGCTTTAATAGCGGGGATAAGTACTTC. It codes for CASSFNSGDKYF. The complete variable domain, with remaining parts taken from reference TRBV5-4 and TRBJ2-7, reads ETGVTQSPTHLIKTRGQQVTLRCSSQSGHNTVSWYQQALGQGPQFIFQYYREEENGRGNFPPRFSGLQFPNYSSELNVNALELDDSALYLCASSFNSGDKYFGPGTRLTVT.

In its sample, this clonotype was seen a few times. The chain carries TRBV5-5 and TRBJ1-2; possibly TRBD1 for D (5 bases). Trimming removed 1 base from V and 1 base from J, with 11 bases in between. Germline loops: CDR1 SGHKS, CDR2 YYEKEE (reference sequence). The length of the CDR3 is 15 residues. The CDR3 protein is CASSLRGVGNYGYTF. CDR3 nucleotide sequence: TGTGCCAGCAGCTTGAGAGGGGTTGGTAACTATGGCTACACCTTC. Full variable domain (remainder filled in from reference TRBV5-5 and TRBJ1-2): DAGVTQSPTHLIKTRGQQVTLRCSPISGHKSVSWYQQVLGQGPQFIFQYYEKEERGRGNFPDRFSARQFPNYSSELNVNALLLGDSALYLCASSLRGVGNYGYTFGSGTRLTVV.

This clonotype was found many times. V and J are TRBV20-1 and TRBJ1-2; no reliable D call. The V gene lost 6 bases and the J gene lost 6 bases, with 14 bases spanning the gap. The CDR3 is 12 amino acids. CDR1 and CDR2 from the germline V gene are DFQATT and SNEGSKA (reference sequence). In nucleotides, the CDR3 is TGCAGTGCCCCCGGTTGGACGAATGGCTACACCTTC. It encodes CSAPGWTNGYTF.

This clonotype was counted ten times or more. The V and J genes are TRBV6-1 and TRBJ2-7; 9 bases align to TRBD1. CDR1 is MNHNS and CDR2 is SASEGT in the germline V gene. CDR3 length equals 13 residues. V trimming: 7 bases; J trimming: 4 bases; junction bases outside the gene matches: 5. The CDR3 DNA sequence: TGTGCCAGCATGGGACAGGGACTATACGAGCAGTACTTC. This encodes CASMGQGLYEQYF.

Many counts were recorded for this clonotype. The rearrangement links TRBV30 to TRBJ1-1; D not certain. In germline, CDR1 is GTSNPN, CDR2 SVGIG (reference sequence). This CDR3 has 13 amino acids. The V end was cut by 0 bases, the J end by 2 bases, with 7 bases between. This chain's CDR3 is CAWSVSSNTEAFF. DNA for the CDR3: TGTGCCTGGAGTGTGTCAAGTAACACTGAAGCTTTCTTT.

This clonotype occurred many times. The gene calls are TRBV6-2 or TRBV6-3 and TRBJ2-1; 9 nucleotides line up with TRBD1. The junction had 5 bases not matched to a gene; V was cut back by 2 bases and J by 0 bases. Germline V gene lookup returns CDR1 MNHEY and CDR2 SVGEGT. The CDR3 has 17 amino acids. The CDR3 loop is CASSYPDRGSSYNEQFF. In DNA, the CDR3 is TGTGCCAGCAGTTACCCGGACAGGGGAAGCTCCTACAATGAGCAGTTCTTC.